The rows below give T cell receptor beta chains drawn from one sample of a study of T cell repertoires in cytomegalovirus infection. The antigens these receptors bind are not known. MiXCR was run by TCRdb on the reads, yielding one entry per CDR3 protein. The sample records roughly 570,000 distinct CDR3 sequences, 35% to 50% being singletons. Sequencing was performed on cultured PBMCs, taken from culture after CMV antigen stimulation. Every receptor here comes from a human donor in good health (CMV status not recorded). Some clones in this sample may be carry-over from other donors' samples. CDR3s include the opening cysteine and the closing phenylalanine or tryptophan.

v_call cdr3_aa
TRBV6-1 CASSSAGEDEQFF
TRBV2 CASSNPSGTGLREKLFF
TRBV7-2 CASRAPGQGSWEQFF
TRBV7-2 CASSTSGTGETQYF
TRBV7-2 CASSRTREPYNEQFF
TRBV7-2 CASSPRASGTVLEQFF
TRBV6-5 CASSYLPGGDQVDTQYF
TRBV7-2 CASSQDRFYEQYF
TRBV20-1 CSASSGAGYEQYF
TRBV18 CASSPTTYRKGTEAFF
TRBV3-1 CASSQVGGIQDEQFF
TRBV28 CASSATGTGNYEQYF
TRBV27 CASTPSRASANYGYTF
TRBV19 CASSQAPGLAGSSQETQYF
TRBV5-1 CASSLGNGGRAYEQYF
TRBV7-2 CASSPQTGAAYNEQFF
TRBV28 CASSPPFLEGMGDTQYF
TRBV7-2 CASSPPGLRETQYF
TRBV27 CASRYQPQHF
TRBV7-2 CASSPSWGSSYEQYF
TRBV2 CASSTPGQGSLPISPLHF
TRBV7-2 CASTFMGPGNEQFF
TRBV11-2 CASTPGPRYIQYF
TRBV5-4 CASSFYLDHTLGSSDTQYF
TRBV6-2/TRBV6-3 CASVSLTRGRYNEQFF
TRBV20-1 CSAPGGGGQETQYF
TRBV7-8 CASRKREVTYEQYF
TRBV7-2 CASTSGGALNTEAFF
TRBV7-2 CASSFELSGTNTGELFF
TRBV28 CASTSPRRYSNQPQHF
TRBV7-2 CASSLLPNSGGGTDTQYF
TRBV7-2 CASSLERAYTQYF
TRBV9 CASSPPSGYTEAFF
TRBV6-1 CASSRTAETQYF
TRBV19 CASSILSSGANVLTF
TRBV12-3/TRBV12-4 CASGRGNNEKLFF
TRBV27 CASSFPGRGKETQYF
TRBV7-9 CASSPQDREAFF
TRBV19 CASSMVESPLHF
TRBV7-2 CASSPGTGGGQPQHF
TRBV28 CATGLAGVYQETQYF
TRBV20-1 CSARILAGDGEQFF
TRBV7-6 CASSPWDIHTQYF
TRBV27 CASSSPSVVTQYF
TRBV5-3 CASSLVRQGAGGYTF
TRBV7-6 CASSLEGQGGYGYTF
TRBV7-8 CASSIGGQGETQYF
TRBV10-3 CAIKRTSTGSYEQYF
TRBV28 CASSSGGENEKLFF
TRBV20-1 CSARKSVRSSGWENEQYF
TRBV7-9 CASSLRESPGELFF
TRBV18 CASSQSFLAGGYEQYF
TRBV10-3 CAISSPAGKDNEQFF
TRBV7-6 CASSDTGSGANVLTF
TRBV20-1 CSAAAGAPYSNQPQHF